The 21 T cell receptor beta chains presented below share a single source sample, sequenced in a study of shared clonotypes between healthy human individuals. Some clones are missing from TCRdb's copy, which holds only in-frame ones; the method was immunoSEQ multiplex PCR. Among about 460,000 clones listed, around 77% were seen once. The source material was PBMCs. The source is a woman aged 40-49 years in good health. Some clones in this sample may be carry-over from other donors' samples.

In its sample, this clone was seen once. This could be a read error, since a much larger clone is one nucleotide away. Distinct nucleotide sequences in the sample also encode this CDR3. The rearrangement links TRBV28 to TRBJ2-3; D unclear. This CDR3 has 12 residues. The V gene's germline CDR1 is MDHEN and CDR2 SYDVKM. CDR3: CASSSNTDTQYF. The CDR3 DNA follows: TGTGCCAGCAGTTCGAACACAGATACACAGTATTTT.

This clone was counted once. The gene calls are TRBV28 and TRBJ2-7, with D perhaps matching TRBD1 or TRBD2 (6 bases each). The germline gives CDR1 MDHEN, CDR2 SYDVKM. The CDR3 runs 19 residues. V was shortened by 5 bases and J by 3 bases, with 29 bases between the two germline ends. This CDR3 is CASSPRGGGLGLRYYEQYF. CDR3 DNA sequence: TGTGCCAGCAGTCCCCGAGGAGGGGGACTCGGATTAAGGTACTACGAGCAGTACTTC.

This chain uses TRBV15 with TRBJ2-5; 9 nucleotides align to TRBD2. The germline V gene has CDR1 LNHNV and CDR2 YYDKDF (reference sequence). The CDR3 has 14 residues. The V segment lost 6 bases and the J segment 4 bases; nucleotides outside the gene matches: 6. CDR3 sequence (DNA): TGTGCCACCAGTCCGGCGGGAGGGTCAGAGACCCAGTACTTC. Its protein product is CATSPAGGSETQYF. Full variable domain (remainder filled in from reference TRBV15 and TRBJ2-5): DAMVIQNPRYQVTQFGKPVTLSCSQTLNHNVMYWYQQKSSQAPKLLFHYYDKDFNNEADTPDNFQSRRPNTSFCFLDIRSPGLGDTAMYLCATSPAGGSETQYFGPGTRLLVL.

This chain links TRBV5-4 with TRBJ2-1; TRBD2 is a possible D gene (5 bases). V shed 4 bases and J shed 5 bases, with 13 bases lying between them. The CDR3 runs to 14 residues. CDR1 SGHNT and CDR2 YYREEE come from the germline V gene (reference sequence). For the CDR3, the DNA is TGTGCCAGCAGCACCTTGGGAGCGGACAATGAGCAGTTCTTC. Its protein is CASSTLGADNEQFF.

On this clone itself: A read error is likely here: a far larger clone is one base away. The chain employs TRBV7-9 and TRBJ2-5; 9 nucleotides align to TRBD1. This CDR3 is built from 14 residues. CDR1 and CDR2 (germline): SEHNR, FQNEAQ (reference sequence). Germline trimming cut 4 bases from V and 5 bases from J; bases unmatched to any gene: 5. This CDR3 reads CASSSNTGGETQYF. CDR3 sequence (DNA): TGTGCCAGCAGCTCCAACACAGGGGGCGAGACCCAGTACTTC.

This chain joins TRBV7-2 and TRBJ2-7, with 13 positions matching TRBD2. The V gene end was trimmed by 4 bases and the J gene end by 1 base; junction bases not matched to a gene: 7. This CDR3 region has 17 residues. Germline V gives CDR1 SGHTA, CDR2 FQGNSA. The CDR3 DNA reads TGTGCCAGCAGCTCTGGACTAGCGGGAGATCCATCCTACGAGCAGTACTTC. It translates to CASSSGLAGDPSYEQYF.

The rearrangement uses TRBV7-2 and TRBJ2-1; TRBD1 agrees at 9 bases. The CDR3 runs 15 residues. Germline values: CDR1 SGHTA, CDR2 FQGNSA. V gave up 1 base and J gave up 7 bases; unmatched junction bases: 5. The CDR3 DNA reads TGTGCCAGCAGCTTAGGACAGGGGGTTTGGAATGAGCAGTTCTTC. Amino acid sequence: CASSLGQGVWNEQFF.

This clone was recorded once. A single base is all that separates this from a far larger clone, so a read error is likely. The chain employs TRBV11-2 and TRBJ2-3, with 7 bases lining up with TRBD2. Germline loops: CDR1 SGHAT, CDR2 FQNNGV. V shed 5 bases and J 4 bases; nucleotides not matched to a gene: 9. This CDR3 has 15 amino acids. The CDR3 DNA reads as TGTGCCAGCAGCCTTTGGGGGGGTTCTCCAGATACGCAGTATTTT. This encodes CASSLWGGSPDTQYF.

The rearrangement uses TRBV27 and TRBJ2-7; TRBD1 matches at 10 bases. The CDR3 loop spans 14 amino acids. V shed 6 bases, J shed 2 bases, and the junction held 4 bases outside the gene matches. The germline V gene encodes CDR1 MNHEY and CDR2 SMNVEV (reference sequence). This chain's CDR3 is CASSRQGAAYEQYF. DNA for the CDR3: TGTGCCAGCAGCCGACAGGGGGCCGCCTACGAGCAGTACTTC.

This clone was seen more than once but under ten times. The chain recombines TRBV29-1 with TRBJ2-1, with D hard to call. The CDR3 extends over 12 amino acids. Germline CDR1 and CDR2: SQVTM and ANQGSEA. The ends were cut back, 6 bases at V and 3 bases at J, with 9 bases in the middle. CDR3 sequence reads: CSVPEFYNEQFF. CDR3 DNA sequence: TGCAGCGTCCCCGAGTTCTACAATGAGCAGTTCTTC.

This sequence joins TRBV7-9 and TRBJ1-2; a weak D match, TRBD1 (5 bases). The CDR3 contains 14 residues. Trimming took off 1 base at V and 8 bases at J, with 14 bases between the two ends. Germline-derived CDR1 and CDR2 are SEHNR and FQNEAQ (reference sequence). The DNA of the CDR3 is TGTGCCAGCAGCTTAGATATCAGGGCGGGAGGCTACACCTTC. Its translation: CASSLDIRAGGYTF.

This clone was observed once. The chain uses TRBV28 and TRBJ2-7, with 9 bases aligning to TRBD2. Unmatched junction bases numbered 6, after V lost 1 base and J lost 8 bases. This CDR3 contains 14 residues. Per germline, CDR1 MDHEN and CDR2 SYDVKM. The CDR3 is CASSLSASGMKQYF. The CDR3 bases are TGTGCCAGCAGTTTATCCGCTAGCGGGATGAAGCAGTACTTC.

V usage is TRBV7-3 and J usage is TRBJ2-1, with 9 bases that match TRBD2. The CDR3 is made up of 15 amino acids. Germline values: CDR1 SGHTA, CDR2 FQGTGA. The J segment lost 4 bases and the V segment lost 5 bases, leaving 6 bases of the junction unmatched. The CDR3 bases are TGTGCCAGCAGCCTTGGGACTAGCAGATACAATGAGCAGTTCTTC. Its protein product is CASSLGTSRYNEQFF.

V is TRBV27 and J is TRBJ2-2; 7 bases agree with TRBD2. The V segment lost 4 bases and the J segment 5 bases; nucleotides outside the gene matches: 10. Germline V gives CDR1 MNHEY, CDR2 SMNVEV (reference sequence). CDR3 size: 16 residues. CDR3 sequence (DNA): TGTGCCAGCAGTTCCGGCGGCGGGAGAGAAACCGGGGAGCTGTTTTTT. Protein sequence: CASSSGGGRETGELFF.

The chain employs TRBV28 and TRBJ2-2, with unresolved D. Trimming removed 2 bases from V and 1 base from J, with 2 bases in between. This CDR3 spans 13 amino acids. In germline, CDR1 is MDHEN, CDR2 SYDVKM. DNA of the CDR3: TGTGCCAGCAGTTTAGGGAACACCGGGGAGCTGTTTTTT. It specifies CASSLGNTGELFF.

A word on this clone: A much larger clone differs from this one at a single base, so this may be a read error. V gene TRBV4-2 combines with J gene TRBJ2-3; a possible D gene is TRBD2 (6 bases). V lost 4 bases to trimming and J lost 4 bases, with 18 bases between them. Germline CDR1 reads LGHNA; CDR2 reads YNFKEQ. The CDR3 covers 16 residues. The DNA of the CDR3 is TGTGCCAGCAGCCGTCTAGTGTCTTCTAGCGCAGATACGCAGTATTTT. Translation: CASSRLVSSSADTQYF.

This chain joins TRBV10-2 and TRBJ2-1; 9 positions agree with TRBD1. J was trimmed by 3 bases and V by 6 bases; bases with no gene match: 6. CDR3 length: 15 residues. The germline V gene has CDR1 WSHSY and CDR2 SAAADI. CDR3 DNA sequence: TGCGCCAGCAGCGTCGACAGGGGGATCTACAATGAGCAGTTCTTC. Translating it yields CASSVDRGIYNEQFF.

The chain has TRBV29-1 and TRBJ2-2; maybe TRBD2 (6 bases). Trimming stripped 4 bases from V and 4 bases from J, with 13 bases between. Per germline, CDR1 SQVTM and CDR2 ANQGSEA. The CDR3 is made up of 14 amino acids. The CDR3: CSVGASVVTGELFF. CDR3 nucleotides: TGCAGCGTTGGGGCTAGCGTGGTCACCGGGGAGCTGTTTTTT.

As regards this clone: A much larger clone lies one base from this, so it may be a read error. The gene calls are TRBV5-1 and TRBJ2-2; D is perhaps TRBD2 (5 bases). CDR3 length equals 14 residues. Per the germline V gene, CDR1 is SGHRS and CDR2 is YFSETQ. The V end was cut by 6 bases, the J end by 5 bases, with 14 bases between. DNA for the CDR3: TGCGCCAGCATGCCGGACGGCGGGACCGGGGAGCTGTTTTTT. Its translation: CASMPDGGTGELFF.

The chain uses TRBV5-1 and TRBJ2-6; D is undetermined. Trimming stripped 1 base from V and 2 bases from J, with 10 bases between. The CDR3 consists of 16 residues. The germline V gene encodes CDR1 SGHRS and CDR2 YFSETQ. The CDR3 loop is CASSLLVFPGANVLTF. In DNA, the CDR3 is TGCGCCAGCAGCTTGTTGGTGTTTCCTGGGGCCAACGTCCTGACTTTC.

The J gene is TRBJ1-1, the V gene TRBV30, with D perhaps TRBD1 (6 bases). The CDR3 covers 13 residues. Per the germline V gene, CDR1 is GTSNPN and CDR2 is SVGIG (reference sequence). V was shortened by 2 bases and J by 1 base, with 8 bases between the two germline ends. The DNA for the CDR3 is TGTGCCTGGAGTAGGGGACAGAACACTGAAGCTTTCTTT. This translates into CAWSRGQNTEAFF.